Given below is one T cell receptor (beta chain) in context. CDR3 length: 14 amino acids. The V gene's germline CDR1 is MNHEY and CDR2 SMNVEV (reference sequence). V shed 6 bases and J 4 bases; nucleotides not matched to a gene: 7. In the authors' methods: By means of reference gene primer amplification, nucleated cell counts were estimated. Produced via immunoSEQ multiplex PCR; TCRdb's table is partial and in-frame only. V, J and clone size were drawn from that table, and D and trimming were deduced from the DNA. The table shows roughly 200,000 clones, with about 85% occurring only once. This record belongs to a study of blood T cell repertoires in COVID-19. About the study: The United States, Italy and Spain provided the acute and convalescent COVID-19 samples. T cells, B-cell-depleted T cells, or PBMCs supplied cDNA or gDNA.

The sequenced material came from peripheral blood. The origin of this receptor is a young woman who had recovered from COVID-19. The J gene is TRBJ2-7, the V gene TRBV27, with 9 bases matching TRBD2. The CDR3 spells CASRPGTSRYEQYF. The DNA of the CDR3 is TGTGCCAGCAGGCCCGGGACTAGCAGGTACGAGCAGTACTTC.